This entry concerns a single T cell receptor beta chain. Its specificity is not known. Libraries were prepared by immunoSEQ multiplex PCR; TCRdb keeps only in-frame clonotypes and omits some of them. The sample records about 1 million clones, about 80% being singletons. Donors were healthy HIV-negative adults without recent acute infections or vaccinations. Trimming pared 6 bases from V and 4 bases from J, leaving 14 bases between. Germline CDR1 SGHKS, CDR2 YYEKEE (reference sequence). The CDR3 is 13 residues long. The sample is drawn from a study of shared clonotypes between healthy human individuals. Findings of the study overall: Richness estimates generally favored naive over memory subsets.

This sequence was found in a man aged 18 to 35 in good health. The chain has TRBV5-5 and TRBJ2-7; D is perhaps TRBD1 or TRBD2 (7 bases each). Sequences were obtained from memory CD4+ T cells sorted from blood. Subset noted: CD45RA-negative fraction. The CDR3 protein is CASTVQGGYEQYF. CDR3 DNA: TGTGCCAGCACGGTTCAGGGGGGGTACGAGCAGTACTTC.